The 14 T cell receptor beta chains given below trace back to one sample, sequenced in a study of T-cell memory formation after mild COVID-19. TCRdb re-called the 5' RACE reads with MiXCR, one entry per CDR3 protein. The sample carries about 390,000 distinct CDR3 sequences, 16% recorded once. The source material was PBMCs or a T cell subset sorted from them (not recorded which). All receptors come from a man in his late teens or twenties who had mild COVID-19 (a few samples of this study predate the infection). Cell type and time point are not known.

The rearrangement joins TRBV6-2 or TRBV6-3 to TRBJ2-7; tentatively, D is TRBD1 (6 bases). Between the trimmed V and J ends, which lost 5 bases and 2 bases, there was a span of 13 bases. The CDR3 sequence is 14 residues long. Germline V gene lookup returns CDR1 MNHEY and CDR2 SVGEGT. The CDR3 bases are TGTGCCAGCAGTCCTCGGGACACCACCTACGAGCAGTACTTC. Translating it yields CASSPRDTTYEQYF.

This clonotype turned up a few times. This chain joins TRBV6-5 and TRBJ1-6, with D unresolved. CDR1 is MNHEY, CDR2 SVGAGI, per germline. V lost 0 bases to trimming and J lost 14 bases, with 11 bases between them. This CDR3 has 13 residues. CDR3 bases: TGTGCCAGCAGTTACTCGTCGACTTTAACCCTCCACTTT. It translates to CASSYSSTLTLHF.

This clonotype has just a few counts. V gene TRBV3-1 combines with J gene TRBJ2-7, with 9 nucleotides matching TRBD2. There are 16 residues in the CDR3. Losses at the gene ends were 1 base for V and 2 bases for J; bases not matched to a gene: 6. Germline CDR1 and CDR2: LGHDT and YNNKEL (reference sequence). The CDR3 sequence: CASSQATSGRPYEQYF. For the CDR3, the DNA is TGTGCCAGCAGCCAAGCTACTAGCGGGCGCCCCTACGAGCAGTACTTC.

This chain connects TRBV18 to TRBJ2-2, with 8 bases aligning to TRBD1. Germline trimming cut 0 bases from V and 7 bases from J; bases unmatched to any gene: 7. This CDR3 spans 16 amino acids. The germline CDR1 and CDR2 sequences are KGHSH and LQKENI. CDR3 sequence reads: CASSPPSTGELGELFF. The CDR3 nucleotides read TGTGCCAGCTCACCACCGTCGACAGGGGAGCTCGGGGAGCTGTTTTTT.

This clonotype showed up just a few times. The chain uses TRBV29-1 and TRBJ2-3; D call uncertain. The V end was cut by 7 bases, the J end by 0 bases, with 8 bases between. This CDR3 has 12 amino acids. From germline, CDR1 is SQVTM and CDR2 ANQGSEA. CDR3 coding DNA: TGCAGCGGGGTGGCGAGCACAGATACGCAGTATTTT. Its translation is CSGVASTDTQYF.

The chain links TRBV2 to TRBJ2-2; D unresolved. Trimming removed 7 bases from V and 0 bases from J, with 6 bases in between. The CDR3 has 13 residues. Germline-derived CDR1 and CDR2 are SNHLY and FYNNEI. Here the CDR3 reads CASNPTNTGELFF. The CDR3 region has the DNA TGTGCCAGCAACCCCACGAACACCGGGGAGCTGTTTTTT.

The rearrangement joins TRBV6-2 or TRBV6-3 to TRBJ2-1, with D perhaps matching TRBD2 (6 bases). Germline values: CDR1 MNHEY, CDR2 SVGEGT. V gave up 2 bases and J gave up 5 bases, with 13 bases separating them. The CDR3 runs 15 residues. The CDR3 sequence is CASSYPARGDNEQFF. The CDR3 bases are TGTGCCAGCAGTTACCCTGCGCGGGGAGACAATGAGCAGTTCTTC.

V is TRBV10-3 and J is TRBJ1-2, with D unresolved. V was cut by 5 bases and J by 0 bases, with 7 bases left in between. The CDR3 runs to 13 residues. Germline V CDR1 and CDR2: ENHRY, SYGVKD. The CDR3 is CAISSSSNYGYTF. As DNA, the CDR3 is TGTGCCATCAGTAGCAGCTCTAACTATGGCTACACCTTC.

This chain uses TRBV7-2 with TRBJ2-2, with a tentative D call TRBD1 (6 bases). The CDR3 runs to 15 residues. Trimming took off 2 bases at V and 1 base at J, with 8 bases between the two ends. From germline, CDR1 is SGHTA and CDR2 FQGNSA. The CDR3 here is CASSLFRGNTGELFF. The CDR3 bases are TGTGCCAGCAGCTTATTCAGGGGGAACACCGGGGAGCTGTTTTTT.

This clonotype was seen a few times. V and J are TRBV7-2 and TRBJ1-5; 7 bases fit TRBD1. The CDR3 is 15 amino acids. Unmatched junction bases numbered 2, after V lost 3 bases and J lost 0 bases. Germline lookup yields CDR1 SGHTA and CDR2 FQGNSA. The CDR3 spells CASSLTGNSNQPQHF. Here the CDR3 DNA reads TGTGCCAGCAGCTTGACAGGGAATAGCAATCAGCCCCAGCATTTT.

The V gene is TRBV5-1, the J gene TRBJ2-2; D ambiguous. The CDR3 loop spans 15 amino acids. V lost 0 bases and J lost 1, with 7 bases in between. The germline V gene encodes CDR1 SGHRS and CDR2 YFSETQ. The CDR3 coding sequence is TGCGCCAGCAGCTTGGACAAGGGGAACACCGGGGAGCTGTTTTTT. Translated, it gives CASSLDKGNTGELFF.

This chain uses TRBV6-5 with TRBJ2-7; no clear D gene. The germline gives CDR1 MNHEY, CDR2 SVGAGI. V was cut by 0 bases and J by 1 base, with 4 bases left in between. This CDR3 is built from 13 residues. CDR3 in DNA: TGTGCCAGCAGTTACTCTGAATCCTACGAGCAGTACTTC. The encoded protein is CASSYSESYEQYF.

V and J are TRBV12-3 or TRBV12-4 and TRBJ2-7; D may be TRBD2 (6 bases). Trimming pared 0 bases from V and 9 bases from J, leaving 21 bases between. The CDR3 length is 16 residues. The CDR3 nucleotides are TGTGCCAGCAGTTTAGCGAGGACGGCGGCGGGGTGCGGGCAGTACGTC. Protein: CASSLARTAAGCGQYV.

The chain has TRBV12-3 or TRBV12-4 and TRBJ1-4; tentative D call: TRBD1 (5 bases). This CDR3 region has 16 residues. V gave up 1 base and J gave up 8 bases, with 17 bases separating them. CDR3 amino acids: CASSLEMLDSGEKLFF. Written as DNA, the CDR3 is TGTGCCAGCAGTTTAGAGATGCTCGACAGCGGCGAAAAACTGTTTTTT.